These 16 T cell receptor beta chains originate from one sample sequenced in a study of beta chain features in type 1 diabetes (dated by TCRdb to 2016 to 2019). Library creation used the immunoSEQ multiplex PCR assay. All of the isolated RNA was reverse transcribed with the High Capacity cDNA Reverse Transcription Kit, so expressed TCRB transcripts were sequenced. What TCRdb holds here is the immuneACCESS table cut down to in-frame rearrangements. Part of the clones is not present; checked against another copy, under half of the missing clones reflect an unresolved V gene, and the others are unexplained. The sample yields 810,000 or so clones; roughly 16% were counted once. The ten largest clones capture 0.02% to 0.025% of the sample. The sequenced sample was naive CD4+ T cells from blood. Taken with the paper, the label for cell subset or site translates to: true naive CD4+ T cells. These receptors were collected from a woman between 18 and 30 years old in good health.

This clone was recorded a few times. The rearrangement links TRBV6-6 to TRBJ2-1; 13 bases are shared with TRBD2. J gave up 13 bases and V 8 bases, and 8 bases lay outside the gene matches. Per germline, CDR1 MNHNY and CDR2 SVGAGI (reference sequence). The CDR3 contains 13 residues. The CDR3 sequence is CASGRTSGSIQFF. As DNA, the CDR3 is TGTGCCAGCGGAAGGACTAGCGGGAGTATACAGTTCTTC.

In its sample, this clone was seen a few times. The rearrangement uses TRBV15 and TRBJ2-6, with D possibly matching TRBD2 (7 bases). The V end was cut by 3 bases, the J end by 3 bases, with 12 bases between. The CDR3 totals 16 residues. The V gene's germline CDR1 is LNHNV and CDR2 YYDKDF (reference sequence). The CDR3 DNA sequence: TGTGCCACCAGCAGTCTCGGGGGGCGTGGGGCCAACGTCCTGACTTTC. It specifies CATSSLGGRGANVLTF.

V gene TRBV6-1 combines with J gene TRBJ1-1; D is unresolved. The germline V gene has CDR1 MNHNS and CDR2 SASEGT. The V end was cut by 2 bases, the J end by 12 bases, with 7 bases between. The CDR3 has 10 residues. The CDR3 region is CASSELRTFF. The CDR3 region has the DNA TGTGCCAGCAGTGAACTACGAACTTTCTTT.

The gene calls are TRBV6-6 and TRBJ2-4, with D possibly being TRBD1 or TRBD2 (5 bases each). CDR1 and CDR2 from the germline V gene are MNHNY and SVGAGI (reference sequence). The CDR3 spans 15 residues. V was pared by 6 bases and J by 5 bases, with 17 bases between. The CDR3 coding sequence is TGTGCCAGCAGCCGGGACCGAGGTCCCCAAAACATTCAGTACTTC. It is translated as CASSRDRGPQNIQYF.

The rearrangement links TRBV2 to TRBJ2-1; D is possibly TRBD2 (5 bases). Per the germline V gene, CDR1 is SNHLY and CDR2 is FYNNEI. This CDR3 is built from 14 residues. Trimming pared 4 bases from V and 5 bases from J, leaving 12 bases between. CDR3 in amino acids: CASSGFRRDNEQFF. As DNA, the CDR3 is TGTGCCAGCAGTGGTTTTCGGCGGGACAATGAGCAGTTCTTC.

The chain uses TRBV11-1 and TRBJ2-7; either TRBD1 or TRBD2 may supply D (5 bases each). The germline V gene has CDR1 SGHAT and CDR2 FQDESV (reference sequence). The CDR3 totals 13 residues. The V gene lost 8 bases and the J gene lost 11 bases, with 22 bases spanning the gap. In DNA, the CDR3 is TGTGCCAGCGTACCGGACAAAACCCCGGAGGAGTACTTC. Protein product: CASVPDKTPEEYF.

The rearrangement joins TRBV14 to TRBJ2-5; no definite D call. The J call may be incorrect, as the DNA end agrees better with TRBJ2-7. The CDR3 loop spans 14 amino acids. Germline V gene data show CDR1 as SGHDN and CDR2 as FVKESK. CDR3 bases: TGTGCCAGCAGCCAATATCAGCGTCCCTACGAGCAGTACTTC. This gives the protein CASSQYQRPYEQYF.

This CDR3 reads CASSSSGPATSTDTQYF. The DNA of the CDR3 is TGTGCCAGCAGCTCCAGCGGGCCCGCAACTAGCACAGATACGCAGTATTTT. This chain uses TRBV7-2 with TRBJ2-3, with D perhaps TRBD2 (6 bases). Germline values: CDR1 SGHTA, CDR2 FQGNSA. This CDR3 is 17 amino acids long. The ends were cut back, 4 bases at V and 0 bases at J, with 17 bases in the middle.

This clone appeared a few times. The chain uses TRBV14 and TRBJ2-5; possible D gene TRBD2, 6 bases. Trimming took off 3 bases at V and 4 bases at J, with 15 bases between the two ends. Looked up from germline, CDR1 is SGHDN and CDR2 is FVKESK. The CDR3 loop spans 15 amino acids. CDR3 DNA: TGTGCCAGCAGCCAGGGACTCCGGAGGGGAGAGACCCAGTACTTC. Its translation is CASSQGLRRGETQYF.

The chain has TRBV5-1 and TRBJ2-3; a weak D match, TRBD2 (7 bases). The CDR3 consists of 15 residues. CDR1 and CDR2 from the germline V gene are SGHRS and YFSETQ. Deletions cut 4 bases from V and 2 bases from J, with 14 bases between. The CDR3 loop is CASSKAGQHTDTQYF. The CDR3 DNA reads as TGCGCCAGCAGCAAAGCGGGACAACACACAGATACGCAGTATTTT.

In this sample, this clone turned up a few times. The rearrangement links TRBV7-9 to TRBJ1-1, with D unclear. The CDR3 has 14 amino acids. Germline CDR1 is SEHNR and CDR2 is FQNEAQ (reference sequence). The germline V and J ends were trimmed by 5 bases and 1 base, with 11 bases remaining between them. The CDR3 DNA reads as TGTGCCAGCAGCCTAGAGGGTCGGAACACTGAAGCTTTCTTT. This encodes CASSLEGRNTEAFF.

This chain uses TRBV7-2 with TRBJ1-1, with 8 bases aligning to TRBD1. Trimming cost V 8 bases and J 13 bases; bases outside gene matches: 21. The germline V gene encodes CDR1 SGHTA and CDR2 FQGNSA. The CDR3 extends over 15 amino acids. CDR3 nucleotides: TGTGCCAGCTCGGGCGGGACAGGCTCCTCCAGAGGGGGTTTCTTT. It specifies CASSGGTGSSRGGFF.

This clone was seen a handful of times. The V call is TRBV9, the J call TRBJ2-1; D is unclear. V dropped 4 bases and J dropped 3 bases, with 14 bases sitting between them. CDR1 SGDLS and CDR2 YYNGEE come from the germline V gene. This CDR3 contains 15 residues. The CDR3 DNA reads TGTGCCAGCAGCCCCTCATATCAGGTCTACAATGAGCAGTTCTTC. The encoded protein is CASSPSYQVYNEQFF. Drawing the rest from reference TRBV9 and TRBJ2-1, the complete variable domain is DSGVTQTPKHLITATGQRVTLRCSPRSGDLSVYWYQQSLDQGLQFLIQYYNGEERAKGNILERFSAQQFPDLHSELNLSSLELGDSALYFCASSPSYQVYNEQFFGPGTRLTVL.

The V and J genes are TRBV6-5 and TRBJ2-4; weak D call: TRBD1 (6 bases). The CDR3 sequence is 13 residues long. V lost 7 bases to trimming and J lost 5 bases, with 12 bases between them. CDR1 is MNHEY and CDR2 is SVGAGI in the germline V gene. CDR3 residues: CASTQNRENIQYF. CDR3 DNA sequence: TGTGCCAGCACCCAGAACAGGGAAAACATTCAGTACTTC.

This clone appeared a few times. The sample has other DNA sequences that encode this CDR3 too. V usage is TRBV5-1 and J usage is TRBJ2-5; D possibly corresponds to TRBD2 (5 bases). Per germline, CDR1 SGHRS and CDR2 YFSETQ. The CDR3 contains 13 residues. The V gene lost 0 bases and the J gene lost 5 bases, with 8 bases spanning the gap. As DNA, the CDR3 is TGCGCCAGCAGCTTGGAGGGAGAGGAGACCCAGTACTTC. Its translation is CASSLEGEETQYF.

This chain joins TRBV29-1 and TRBJ2-5; 10 bases line up with TRBD2. The CDR3 loop spans 15 amino acids. Germline trimming cut 4 bases from V and 5 bases from J; bases unmatched to any gene: 10. Germline-derived CDR1 and CDR2 are SQVTM and ANQGSEA. The CDR3 nucleotides are TGCAGCGTTGGACGGGTAGCGGGAGGCCACGAGACCCAGTACTTC. This codes for CSVGRVAGGHETQYF.